These 6 T cell receptor beta chains were all obtained from the same sample, sequenced in a study of shared clonotypes between healthy human individuals. Data came from immunoSEQ multiplex PCR; TCRdb stores just in-frame clones and leaves some out. The table lists roughly 330,000 clones, less than 85% of them singletons, with 10% to 13% in the top ten. Sequencing used memory CD4+ T cells sorted from blood. Subset reported: CD45RA-negative fraction. All receptors come from a man aged 30 to 45 in good health.

The J gene is TRBJ2-3, the V gene TRBV5-1; maybe TRBD1 (6 bases). The CDR3 covers 17 residues. Germline CDR1 is SGHRS and CDR2 is YFSETQ. Trimming shortened V by 0 bases and J by 0 bases, and 14 bases separated the two germline ends. The CDR3, as DNA: TGCGCCAGCAGCTTGGTCGGTACAGGGTTAAGCACAGATACGCAGTATTTT. It specifies CASSLVGTGLSTDTQYF. Full variable domain (missing parts from reference TRBV5-1 and TRBJ2-3): KAGVTQTPRYLIKTRGQQVTLSCSPISGHRSVSWYQQTPGQGLQFLFEYFSETQRNKGNFPGRFSGRQFSNSRSEMNVSTLELGDSALYLCASSLVGTGLSTDTQYFGPGTRLTVL.

The CDR3 is CASTPGGGSNQPQHF. In DNA, the CDR3 is TGTGCCAGCACACCAGGAGGTGGCAGCAATCAGCCCCAGCATTTT. The genes are TRBV2 and TRBJ1-5, with D hard to call. Germline V gene lookup returns CDR1 SNHLY and CDR2 FYNNEI. This CDR3 is built from 15 residues. V lost 7 bases to trimming and J lost 1 base, with 14 bases between them.

The chain links TRBV29-1 to TRBJ2-1; 7 nucleotides line up with TRBD1. Germline V CDR1 and CDR2: SQVTM, ANQGSEA. The junction had 5 bases not matched to a gene; V was cut back by 6 bases and J by 3 bases. CDR3 length equals 13 residues. The CDR3 DNA follows: TGCAGCGTCGGGACAGACTACTACAATGAGCAGTTCTTC. This translates into CSVGTDYYNEQFF.

This clone was observed a single time. The chain has TRBV11-2 and TRBJ2-1; 8 bases are a match to TRBD1. CDR1 SGHAT and CDR2 FQNNGV come from the germline V gene. Trimming at V came to 6 bases and at J to 3 bases, leaving 4 bases not matched to a gene. The CDR3 loop spans 14 amino acids. For the CDR3, the DNA is TGTGCCAGCAGAGAACAGGGGGACTACAATGAGCAGTTCTTC. It encodes CASREQGDYNEQFF.

The V and J genes are TRBV7-8 and TRBJ1-1, with D tentatively TRBD1 (5 bases). V was clipped by 1 base and J by 4 bases, with 10 bases between them. CDR3 size: 14 residues. The germline V gene encodes CDR1 SGHVS and CDR2 FQNEAQ. The CDR3 nucleotides read TGTGCCAGCAGCTTAGGTCCAGGGACCACTGAAGCTTTCTTT. It is translated as CASSLGPGTTEAFF.

This chain connects TRBV28 to TRBJ2-7; 9 bases fit TRBD2. Losses at the gene ends were 8 bases for V and 1 base for J; bases not matched to a gene: 9. This CDR3 is built from 15 residues. Germline CDR1 MDHEN, CDR2 SYDVKM. The CDR3 sequence is CASLQIAGVSYEQYF. CDR3 sequence (DNA): TGTGCCAGCCTTCAGATAGCGGGGGTATCCTACGAGCAGTACTTC.